The entry below describes one T cell receptor beta chain. Its antigen remains unknown. The CDR3 contains 18 residues. In germline, CDR1 is SNHLY, CDR2 FYNNEI. With 7 bases clipped from V and 6 bases from J, the junction kept 18 bases outside the gene matches. The repertoire was sequenced with immunoSEQ multiplex PCR; TCRdb's copy has only in-frame clones and lacks some. The repertoire includes about 70,000 clones, approximately 86% of them detected once, and 2.5% to 3% sits in the top ten. Peripheral blood came from all dose cohorts at three timepoints. The sample comes from a study of OX40 agonist ivuxolimab in advanced cancers. Whole-study results and caveats: No determination was made of the antigen specificity of the expanded peripheral T cells. Relative to CD4+, CD8+ T cells held more expanded clones on average. Clones of CD4+ and CD8+ blood T cells grew by week 6 at doses of 0.1 to 3.0 mg/kg.

The chain combines TRBV2 with TRBJ2-2; 9 bases align to TRBD2. The receptor's source is an adult with an advanced solid tumor such as melanoma, head and neck, liver or kidney cancer. This material consisted of CD4+ or CD8+ T cells sorted from blood, taken in a trial of the OX40 agonist ivuxolimab. CDR3 DNA: TGTGCCAGCACAACCGGGACTAGCCCTCAAATTTGGCCCGGGGAGCTGTTTTTT. It codes for CASTTGTSPQIWPGELFF.